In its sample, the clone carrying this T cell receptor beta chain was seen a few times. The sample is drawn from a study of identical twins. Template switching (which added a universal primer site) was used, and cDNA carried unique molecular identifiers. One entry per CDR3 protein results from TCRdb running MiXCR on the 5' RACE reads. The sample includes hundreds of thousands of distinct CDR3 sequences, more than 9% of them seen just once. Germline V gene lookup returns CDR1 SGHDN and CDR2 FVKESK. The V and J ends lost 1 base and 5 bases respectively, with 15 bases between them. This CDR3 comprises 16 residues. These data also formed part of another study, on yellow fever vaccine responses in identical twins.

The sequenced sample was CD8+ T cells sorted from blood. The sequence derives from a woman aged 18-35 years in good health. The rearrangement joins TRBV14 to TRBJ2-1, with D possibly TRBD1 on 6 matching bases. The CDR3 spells CASSQVGQGWDNEQFF. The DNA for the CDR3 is TGTGCCAGCAGCCAAGTCGGGCAGGGGTGGGACAATGAGCAGTTCTTC. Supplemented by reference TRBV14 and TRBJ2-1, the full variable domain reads EAGVTQFPSHSVIEKGQTVTLRCDPISGHDNLYWYRRVMGKEIKFLLHFVKESKQDESGMPNNRFLAERTGGTYSTLKVQPAELEDSGVYFCASSQVGQGWDNEQFFGPGTRLTVL.